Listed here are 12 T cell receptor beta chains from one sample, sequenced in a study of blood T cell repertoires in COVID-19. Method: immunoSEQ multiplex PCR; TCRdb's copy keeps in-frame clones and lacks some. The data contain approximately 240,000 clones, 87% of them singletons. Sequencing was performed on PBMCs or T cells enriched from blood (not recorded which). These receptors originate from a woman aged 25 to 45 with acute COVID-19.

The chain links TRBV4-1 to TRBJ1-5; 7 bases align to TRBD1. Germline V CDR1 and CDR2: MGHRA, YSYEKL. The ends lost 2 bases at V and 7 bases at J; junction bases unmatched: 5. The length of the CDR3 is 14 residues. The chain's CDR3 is CASSQPGQRQPQHF. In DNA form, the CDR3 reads TGCGCCAGCAGCCAACCGGGACAGAGGCAGCCCCAGCATTTT.

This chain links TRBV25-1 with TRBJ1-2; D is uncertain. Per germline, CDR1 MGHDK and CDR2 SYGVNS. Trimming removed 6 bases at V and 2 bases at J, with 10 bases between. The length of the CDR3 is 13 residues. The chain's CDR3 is CASRPPENYGYTF. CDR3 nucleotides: TGTGCCAGCAGGCCCCCGGAGAACTATGGCTACACCTTC.

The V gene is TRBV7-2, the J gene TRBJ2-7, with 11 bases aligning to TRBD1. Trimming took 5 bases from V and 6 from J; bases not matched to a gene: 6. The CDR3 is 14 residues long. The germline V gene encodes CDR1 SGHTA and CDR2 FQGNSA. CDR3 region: CASSKWTGGLEQYF. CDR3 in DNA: TGTGCCAGCAGCAAATGGACAGGGGGCCTCGAGCAGTACTTC. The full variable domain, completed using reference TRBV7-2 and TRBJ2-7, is GAGVSQSPSNKVTEKGKDVELRCDPISGHTALYWYRQSLGQGLEFLIYFQGNSAPDKSGLPSDRFSAERTGGSVSTLTIQRTQQEDSAVYLCASSKWTGGLEQYFGPGTRLTVT.

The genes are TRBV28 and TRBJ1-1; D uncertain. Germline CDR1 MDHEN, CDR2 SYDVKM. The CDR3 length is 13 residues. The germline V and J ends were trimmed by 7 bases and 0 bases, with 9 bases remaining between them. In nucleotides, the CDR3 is TGTGCCAGCAAATCCTCCCTGAACACTGAAGCTTTCTTT. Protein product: CASKSSLNTEAFF. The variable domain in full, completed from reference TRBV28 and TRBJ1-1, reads DVKVTQSSRYLVKRTGEKVFLECVQDMDHENMFWYRQDPGLGLRLIYFSYDVKMKEKGDIPEGYSVSREKKERFSLILESASTNQTSMYLCASKSSLNTEAFFGQGTRLTVV.

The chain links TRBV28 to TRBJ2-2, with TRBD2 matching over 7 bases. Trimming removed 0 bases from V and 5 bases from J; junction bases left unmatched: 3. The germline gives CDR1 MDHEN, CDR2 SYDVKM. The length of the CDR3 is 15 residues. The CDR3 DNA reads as TGTGCCAGCAGTTTATGGCGGGAGAGTACCGGGGAGCTGTTTTTT. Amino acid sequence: CASSLWRESTGELFF.

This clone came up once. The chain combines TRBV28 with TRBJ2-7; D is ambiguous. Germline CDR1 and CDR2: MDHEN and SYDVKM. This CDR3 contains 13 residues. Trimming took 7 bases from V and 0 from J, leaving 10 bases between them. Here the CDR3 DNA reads TGTGCCAGCAACGGAGAAAGCTCCTACGAGCAGTACTTC. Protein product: CASNGESSYEQYF.

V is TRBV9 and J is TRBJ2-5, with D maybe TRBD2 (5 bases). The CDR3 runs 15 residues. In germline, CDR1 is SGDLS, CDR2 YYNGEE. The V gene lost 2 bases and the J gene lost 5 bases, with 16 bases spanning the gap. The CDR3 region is CASSVGPGIGETQYF. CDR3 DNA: TGTGCCAGCAGCGTGGGTCCGGGGATAGGGGAGACCCAGTACTTC.

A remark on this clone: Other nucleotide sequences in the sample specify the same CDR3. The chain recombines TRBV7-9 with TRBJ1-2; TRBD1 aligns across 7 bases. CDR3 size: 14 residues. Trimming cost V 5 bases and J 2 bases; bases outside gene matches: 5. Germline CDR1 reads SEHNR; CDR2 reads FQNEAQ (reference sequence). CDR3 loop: CASSSPGGNYGYTF. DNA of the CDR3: TGTGCCAGCAGCAGCCCAGGGGGGAACTATGGCTACACCTTC.

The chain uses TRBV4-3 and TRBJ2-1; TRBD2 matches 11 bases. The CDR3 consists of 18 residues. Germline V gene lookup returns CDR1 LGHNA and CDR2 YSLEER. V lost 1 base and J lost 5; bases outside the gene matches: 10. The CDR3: CASSQAKGTSGTNNEQFF. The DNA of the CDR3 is TGCGCCAGCAGCCAAGCGAAAGGGACTAGCGGCACGAACAATGAGCAGTTCTTC.

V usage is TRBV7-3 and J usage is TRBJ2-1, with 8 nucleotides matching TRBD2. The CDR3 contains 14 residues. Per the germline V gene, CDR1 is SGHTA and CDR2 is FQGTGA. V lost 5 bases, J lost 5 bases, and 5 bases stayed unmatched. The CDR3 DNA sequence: TGTGCCAGCAGCCCCTCGGGACTAGACAATGAGCAGTTCTTC. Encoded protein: CASSPSGLDNEQFF.

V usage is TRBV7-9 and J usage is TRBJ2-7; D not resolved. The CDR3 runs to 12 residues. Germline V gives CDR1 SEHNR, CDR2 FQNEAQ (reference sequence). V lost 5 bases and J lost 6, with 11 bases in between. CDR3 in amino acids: CASSLWQSEQYF. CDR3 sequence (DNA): TGTGCCAGCAGCCTCTGGCAGTCCGAGCAGTACTTC.

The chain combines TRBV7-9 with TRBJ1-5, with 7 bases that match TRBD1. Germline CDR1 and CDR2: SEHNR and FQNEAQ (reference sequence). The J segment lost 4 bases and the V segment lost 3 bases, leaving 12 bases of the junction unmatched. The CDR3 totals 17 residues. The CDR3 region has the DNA TGTGCCAGCAGCTTGAGGGGACAGCCACGGCCAAATCAGCCCCAGCATTTT. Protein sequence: CASSLRGQPRPNQPQHF.